The next 14 T cell receptor delta chains were all read from a single sample in a study of gamma-delta chains in newborns, infants, children. TCRdb reran clone calling via CATT on the reads. The table includes some 11,000 delta-chain clones, about 3.6% detected once. The source material was blood. The receptors were sampled from a child who was a newborn, infant or young child, either healthy, febrile or measles-vaccinated (not recorded which).

V usage is TRDV1 and J usage is TRDJ1; TRDD3 matches at 8 bases. Unmatched junction bases numbered 15, after V lost 0 bases and J lost 3 bases. The V gene's germline CDR1 is TSWWSYY and CDR2 QGS. This CDR3 comprises 19 residues. The CDR3 DNA reads as TGTGCTCTTGGGGAACTAGTGGTCTCCCCGTACTGGGGGGCCGATAAACTCATCTTT. Translation: CALGELVVSPYWGADKLIF.

The V gene is TRDV2, the J gene TRDJ3, with a possible D match to TRDD3 (5 bases). Trimming took 0 bases from V and 4 from J, leaving 12 bases between them. Germline lookup yields CDR1 GEAIGNYY and CDR2 EKD. The CDR3 is 17 residues long. CDR3 nucleotides: TGTGCCTGTGACACCCTTACTGGTCTATGGGACACCCGACAGATGTTTTTC. Protein sequence: CACDTLTGLWDTRQMFF.

This clone has just a few counts. The V call is TRDV2, the J call TRDJ3, with 10 bases matching TRDD3. Germline values: CDR1 GEAIGNYY, CDR2 EKD. CDR3 length equals 19 residues. V gave up 1 base and J gave up 0 bases; unmatched junction bases: 5. Written as DNA, the CDR3 is TGTGCCTGTGACACGCTGGGGGATAAAAGCTCCTGGGACACCCGACAGATGTTTTTC. It yields the protein CACDTLGDKSSWDTRQMFF.

The chain recombines TRDV1 with TRDJ1, with TRDD3 matching over 9 bases. CDR3 length equals 27 residues. Trimming took 0 bases from V and 0 from J; bases not matched to a gene: 35. The germline CDR1 and CDR2 sequences are TSWWSYY and QGS. In DNA form, the CDR3 reads TGTGCTCTTGGGGAACTCCCTAATCCCTCTCCTTCCCTCCGTACTGGGGGACGACGGACGTACACCGATAAACTCATCTTT. Its translation: CALGELPNPSPSLRTGGRRTYTDKLIF.

In its sample, this clone was seen a few times. V and J are TRDV2 and TRDJ1; TRDD3 aligns across 12 bases. After removal of 3 bases from V and 4 bases from J, the junction contained 29 bases not matched to a gene. CDR3 length: 23 residues. Germline CDR1 reads GEAIGNYY; CDR2 reads EKD. The CDR3 nucleotides are TGTGCCTGTGACCCCTGCACTTCCTACTCACTTTACTGGGGGATACCGCCGAACGATAAACTCATCTTT. Translated, it gives CACDPCTSYSLYWGIPPNDKLIF.

On this clone itself: TCRdb's protein sequence differs at residue 7 from the translated DNA; the protein presented here follows the DNA. The rearrangement joins TRDV2 to TRDJ3, with 8 nucleotides matching TRDD3. V lost 0 bases, J lost 2 bases, and 5 bases stayed unmatched. CDR1 is GEAIGNYY, CDR2 EKD, per germline. The CDR3 loop spans 18 amino acids. The CDR3 sequence is CACDTAEGYAWDTRQMFF. In nucleotides, the CDR3 is TGTGCCTGTGACACCGCTGAGGGATACGCCTGGGACACCCGACAGATGTTTTTC.

The chain is built from TRDV1 and TRDJ1, with 8 bases identical to TRDD3. Germline V gene sequence: CDR1 TSWWSYY, CDR2 QGS. This CDR3 region has 18 residues. Unmatched junction bases numbered 11, after V lost 0 bases and J lost 2 bases. The CDR3 spells CALGELVPQLGVTDKLIF. The CDR3 bases are TGTGCTCTTGGGGAACTAGTACCCCAACTGGGGGTTACCGATAAACTCATCTTT.

Of note for this clone: A read error likely explains this, since a far larger clone differs by one base. J is TRDJ1 and V is TRDV2; tentatively, D is TRDD1 (5 bases). Trimming pared 1 base from V and 1 base from J, leaving 21 bases between. Germline CDR1 GEAIGNYY, CDR2 EKD. The length of the CDR3 is 18 residues. The CDR3 spells CACDTLGNARPGTDKLIF. Here the CDR3 DNA reads TGTGCCTGTGACACTCTCGGAAATGCTAGACCTGGCACCGATAAACTCATCTTT.

In this sample, this clone turned up a few times. The chain is built from TRDV3 and TRDJ1; 12 bases match TRDD3. The CDR3 is 21 amino acids. The junction had 23 bases not matched to a gene; V was cut back by 3 bases and J by 0 bases. Germline CDR1 and CDR2: TVYSNPD and GDNSRS (reference sequence). The CDR3 sequence is CALKYLPRILGDTLYTDKLIF. CDR3 DNA: TGTGCCTTAAAATACCTCCCTAGGATACTGGGGGATACTTTGTACACCGATAAACTCATCTTT.

The V call is TRDV3, the J call TRDJ2, with D unresolved. Germline lookup yields CDR1 TVYSNPD and CDR2 GDNSRS (reference sequence). V shed 0 bases and J shed 3 bases, with 14 bases lying between them. The CDR3 has 15 amino acids. CDR3 sequence (DNA): TGTGCCTTTAGGTTCCGTACTTGGGTGACAGCACAACTCTTCTTT. Encoded protein: CAFRFRTWVTAQLFF. The variable domain in full, completed from reference TRDV3 and TRDJ2, reads CDKVTQSSPDQTVASGSEVVLLCTYDTVYSNPDLFWYRIRPDYSFQFVFYGDNSRSEGADFTQGRFSVKHILTQKAFHLVISPVRTEDSATYYCAFRFRTWVTAQLFFGKGTQLIVEP.

This clone was seen more than once but under ten times. This chain links TRDV1 with TRDJ1; 8 bases agree with TRDD3. Germline CDR1 is TSWWSYY and CDR2 is QGS. V lost 0 bases, J lost 0 bases, and 18 bases stayed unmatched. The CDR3 covers 21 residues. CDR3 in amino acids: CALGELQPIPLGVRYTDKLIF. The CDR3 DNA is TGTGCTCTTGGGGAACTCCAACCCATTCCACTGGGGGTACGGTACACCGATAAACTCATCTTT.

A few counts support this clone. The chain links TRDV1 to TRDJ1, with TRDD3 identical over 8 bases. This CDR3 comprises 18 residues. The V and J ends lost 6 bases and 3 bases, in that order; junction bases with no gene match: 18. Looked up from germline, CDR1 is TSWWSYY and CDR2 is QGS. The CDR3 is CALGTPPRGYKGADKLIF. CDR3 in DNA: TGTGCTCTTGGCACCCCTCCGAGGGGATACAAGGGCGCCGATAAACTCATCTTT.

A word on this clone: A clone one base away is much larger, so this may be a read error. The chain has TRDV2 and TRDJ3; TRDD3 aligns across 12 bases. The CDR3 covers 18 residues. Germline V gives CDR1 GEAIGNYY, CDR2 EKD. The CDR3 here is CACGTLGDTHWDTRQMFF. The CDR3 coding sequence is TGTGCCTGTGGCACCCTGGGGGATACGCACTGGGACACCCGACAGATGTTTTTC.

On this clone itself: Other DNA sequences in the same sample also yield this CDR3. The chain employs TRDV1 and TRDJ1, with 8 bases that match TRDD3. The CDR3 spans 18 residues. V was clipped by 5 bases and J by 4 bases; unmatched bases: 18. The germline V gene has CDR1 TSWWSYY and CDR2 QGS. CDR3 amino acids: CALGSYLPTNWGCDKLIF. DNA for the CDR3: TGTGCTCTTGGGTCGTACCTTCCGACTAACTGGGGGTGCGATAAACTCATCTTT.